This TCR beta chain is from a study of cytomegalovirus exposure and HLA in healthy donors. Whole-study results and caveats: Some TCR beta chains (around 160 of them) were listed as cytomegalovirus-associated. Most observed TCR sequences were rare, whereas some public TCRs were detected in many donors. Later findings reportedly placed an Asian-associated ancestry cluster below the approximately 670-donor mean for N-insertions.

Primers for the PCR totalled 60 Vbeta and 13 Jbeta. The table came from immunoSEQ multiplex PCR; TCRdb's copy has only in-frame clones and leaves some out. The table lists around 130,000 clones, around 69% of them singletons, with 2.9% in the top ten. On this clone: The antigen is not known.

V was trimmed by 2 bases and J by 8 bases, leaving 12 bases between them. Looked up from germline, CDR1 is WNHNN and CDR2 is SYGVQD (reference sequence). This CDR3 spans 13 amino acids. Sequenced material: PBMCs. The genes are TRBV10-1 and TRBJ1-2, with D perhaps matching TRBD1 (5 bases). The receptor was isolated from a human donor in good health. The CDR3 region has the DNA TGCGCCAGCAGTGAGGATTTAGGGGTAGGCTACACCTTC. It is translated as CASSEDLGVGYTF.